The 13 T cell receptor beta chains below were found in one sample sequenced in a study of blood T cell repertoires in COVID-19. Only in-frame clones appear in the TCRdb table, and some are missing; sequencing was by immunoSEQ multiplex PCR. Altogether about 80,000 clones are present, roughly 88% being singletons, with the ten largest covering about 7.3%. The specimen was peripheral blood. These receptors came from a man between 65 and 85 years old with acute or convalescent COVID-19.

This clone was observed once. DNA of the CDR3: TGTGCCAGCAGCCCACATGACACTGAAGCTTTCTTT. Translation: CASSPHDTEAFF. V and J are TRBV11-2 and TRBJ1-1; D is unresolved. V lost 5 bases, J lost 3 bases, and 7 bases lay in between. The CDR3 covers 12 residues. Germline CDR1 and CDR2: SGHAT and FQNNGV. Full variable domain (rest looked up from reference TRBV11-2 and TRBJ1-1): EAGVAQSPRYKIIEKRQSVAFWCNPISGHATLYWYQQILGQGPKLLIQFQNNGVVDDSQLPKDRFSAERLKGVDSTLKIQPAKLEDSAVYLCASSPHDTEAFFGQGTRLTVV.

This sequence joins TRBV4-3 and TRBJ1-4, with 9 bases aligning to TRBD1. The length of the CDR3 is 14 residues. CDR1 LGHNA and CDR2 YSLEER come from the germline V gene. The V and J ends lost 5 bases and 5 bases, in that order; junction bases with no gene match: 3. The CDR3 coding sequence is TGCGCCAGCAGCTGGGGACAGGGAAATGAAAAACTGTTTTTT. Amino acids: CASSWGQGNEKLFF.

CDR3 protein: CASSLSGTGVYNEQFF. The CDR3 DNA follows: TGTGCCAGCAGCTTGTCGGGGACAGGGGTCTACAATGAGCAGTTCTTC. The V and J genes are TRBV5-4 and TRBJ2-1, with TRBD1 matching 10 bases. Per germline, CDR1 SGHNT and CDR2 YYREEE (reference sequence). J was trimmed by 3 bases and V by 1 base; bases with no gene match: 4. The CDR3 is 16 amino acids.

The chain combines TRBV11-2 with TRBJ1-1; TRBD1 is a possible D gene (5 bases). With 7 bases removed from V and 3 bases from J, the gap between germline ends came to 15 bases. The CDR3 extends over 14 amino acids. The germline V gene has CDR1 SGHAT and CDR2 FQNNGV. The chain's CDR3 is CASTTTRGYTEAFF. The CDR3 nucleotides read TGTGCCAGCACCACTACCCGGGGGTACACTGAAGCTTTCTTT.

This sequence joins TRBV7-2 and TRBJ2-7; 7 bases line up with TRBD1. The V segment lost 1 base and the J segment 3 bases; nucleotides outside the gene matches: 3. The CDR3 contains 14 residues. Germline assignment: CDR1 SGHTA and CDR2 FQGNSA. This CDR3 reads CASSLEQGIYEQYF. DNA for the CDR3: TGTGCCAGCAGCTTAGAACAGGGGATCTACGAGCAGTACTTC.

The chain employs TRBV28 and TRBJ1-4, with TRBD1 identical over 9 bases. J was trimmed by 8 bases and V by 4 bases; bases with no gene match: 11. Germline V gives CDR1 MDHEN, CDR2 SYDVKM. This CDR3 has 16 amino acids. The CDR3 loop reads CASSSPGTGLQEKLFF. DNA of the CDR3: TGTGCCAGCAGTTCCCCCGGGACAGGGTTACAGGAAAAACTGTTTTTT.

V and J are TRBV6-1 and TRBJ1-2; D is uncertain. CDR3 length: 12 residues. CDR1 is MNHNS and CDR2 is SASEGT in the germline V gene. Trimming shortened V by 5 bases and J by 5 bases, and 9 bases separated the two germline ends. The CDR3 protein is CASSSQNYGYTF. The DNA of the CDR3 is TGTGCCAGCAGTTCCCAAAATTATGGCTACACCTTC.

The V call is TRBV5-1, the J call TRBJ1-4, with TRBD1 as a possible D gene (5 bases). CDR3 length: 15 amino acids. Germline lookup yields CDR1 SGHRS and CDR2 YFSETQ. V dropped 2 bases and J dropped 3 bases, with 11 bases sitting between them. CDR3 amino acids: CASSLPGSANEKLFF. CDR3 nucleotide sequence: TGCGCCAGCAGCTTACCAGGGTCGGCTAATGAAAAACTGTTTTTT.

This clone occurred once. V gene TRBV5-4 combines with J gene TRBJ1-2; 8 nucleotides agree with TRBD1. Unmatched junction bases numbered 9, after V lost 3 bases and J lost 8 bases. There are 14 residues in the CDR3. Germline V lookup: CDR1 SGHNT, CDR2 YYREEE (reference sequence). Here the CDR3 DNA reads TGTGCCAGCAGCTCCGGACAGGGACTGGAGGGCTACACCTTC. Translating gives CASSSGQGLEGYTF. The full variable domain, completed using reference TRBV5-4 and TRBJ1-2, is ETGVTQSPTHLIKTRGQQVTLRCSSQSGHNTVSWYQQALGQGPQFIFQYYREEENGRGNFPPRFSGLQFPNYSSELNVNALELDDSALYLCASSSGQGLEGYTFGSGTRLTVV.

V is TRBV28 and J is TRBJ2-7, with TRBD2 matching 11 bases. CDR3 length: 15 amino acids. V trimming: 5 bases; J trimming: 4 bases; junction bases outside the gene matches: 7. Germline assignment: CDR1 MDHEN and CDR2 SYDVKM. The DNA of the CDR3 is TGTGCCAGCAGTGCCCTTGGGACTAGCGGATACGAGCAGTACTTC. Protein product: CASSALGTSGYEQYF.

The CDR3, as DNA: TGCGCCAGCAGCTTGGGGGCAGGGACCTACAATGAGCAGTTCTTC. It is translated as CASSLGAGTYNEQFF. This sequence joins TRBV5-1 and TRBJ2-1; tentative D call: TRBD1 (5 bases). The germline V and J ends were trimmed by 0 bases and 2 bases, with 9 bases remaining between them. The CDR3 has 15 amino acids. CDR1 SGHRS and CDR2 YFSETQ come from the germline V gene.

The chain combines TRBV7-2 with TRBJ1-1; TRBD1 might be the D (6 bases). The CDR3 has 14 amino acids. V lost 3 bases to trimming and J lost 4 bases, with 12 bases between them. Germline CDR1 and CDR2: SGHTA and FQGNSA. CDR3: CASSFQGLGTEAFF. CDR3 DNA: TGTGCCAGCAGCTTCCAGGGGCTCGGCACTGAAGCTTTCTTT.

The chain has TRBV5-1 and TRBJ1-2; TRBD1 aligns across 7 bases. The ends lost 0 bases at V and 4 bases at J; junction bases unmatched: 6. Germline-derived CDR1 and CDR2 are SGHRS and YFSETQ. The CDR3 extends over 15 amino acids. The CDR3 DNA is TGCGCCAGCAGCTTGGCCTTTAGACAGGGCTATGGCTACACCTTC. It encodes CASSLAFRQGYGYTF. The complete variable domain, with remaining parts taken from reference TRBV5-1 and TRBJ1-2, reads KAGVTQTPRYLIKTRGQQVTLSCSPISGHRSVSWYQQTPGQGLQFLFEYFSETQRNKGNFPGRFSGRQFSNSRSEMNVSTLELGDSALYLCASSLAFRQGYGYTFGSGTRLTVV.